The 31 T cell receptor beta chains presented below share a single source sample, sequenced in a study of T cells in Graves' hyperthyroidism and ophthalmopathy. TCR beta CDR3 regions were amplified from RNA transcripts. HTBI primers were the set used in a first-round RT-PCR of the TCR CDR3. TCRdb reprocessed the multiplex PCR reads via MiXCR and lists one record per CDR3 protein. This sample has about 400,000 distinct CDR3 sequences, with about 15% found just once. Material for sequencing was blood. The source of these receptors is a woman younger than 45 with Graves' hyperthyroidism.

This chain links TRBV24-1 with TRBJ2-1, with D hard to call. V was cut by 2 bases and J by 9 bases, with 7 bases left in between. The CDR3 spans 12 residues. Germline V gene data show CDR1 as KGHDR and CDR2 as SFDVKD. CDR3 DNA sequence: TGTGCCACCAGTGATTCGGTCGGTGAGCAGTTCTTC. Translating gives CATSDSVGEQFF.

This clonotype was recorded a few times. The CDR3 nucleotides read TGCGCCAGCAGCTTAACAGGTGTCTCTGGAAACACCATATATTTT. Translated, it gives CASSLTGVSGNTIYF. The chain couples TRBV5-1 to TRBJ1-3, with D possibly matching TRBD1 (5 bases). V was shortened by 2 bases and J by 0 bases, with 9 bases between the two germline ends. This CDR3 has 15 residues. Per germline, CDR1 SGHRS and CDR2 YFSETQ.

This clonotype has a count of ten or more. The gene calls are TRBV30 and TRBJ1-5, with D possibly matching TRBD1 (6 bases). From germline, CDR1 is GTSNPN and CDR2 SVGIG (reference sequence). Trimming removed 0 bases at V and 3 bases at J, with 12 bases between. The length of the CDR3 is 15 residues. The CDR3 DNA reads TGTGCCTGGAGTGTACTGAGGGGGACCAATCAGCCCCAGCATTTT. As protein: CAWSVLRGTNQPQHF.

This clonotype came up many times. This chain joins TRBV10-3 and TRBJ2-1; perhaps TRBD2 as D (5 bases). Germline CDR1 ENHRY, CDR2 SYGVKD. Trimming took 4 bases from V and 9 from J, leaving 7 bases between them. The CDR3 spans 11 residues. The CDR3 DNA reads as TGTGCCATCAGTGTGGGGAGTGAGCAGTTCTTC. Encoded protein: CAISVGSEQFF.

This clonotype was seen repeatedly, ten times or more. This chain connects TRBV27 to TRBJ2-3; no clear D. From germline, CDR1 is MNHEY and CDR2 SMNVEV (reference sequence). V was trimmed by 8 bases and J by 3 bases, leaving 15 bases between them. The CDR3 sequence is 14 residues long. This chain's CDR3 is CASVGTTGTDTQYF. CDR3 nucleotides: TGTGCCAGCGTGGGTACAACCGGAACAGATACGCAGTATTTT.

This clonotype occurred many times. The J gene is TRBJ1-1, the V gene TRBV6-1; D is unclear. The CDR3 extends over 11 amino acids. Germline CDR1 MNHNS, CDR2 SASEGT. The ends were cut back, 0 bases at V and 8 bases at J, with 4 bases in the middle. CDR3: CASSEAREAFF. The CDR3 bases are TGTGCCAGCAGTGAAGCTCGGGAAGCTTTCTTT.

The V gene is TRBV29-1, the J gene TRBJ1-1; D not resolved. Germline V gene data show CDR1 as SQVTM and CDR2 as ANQGSEA. V dropped 3 bases and J dropped 5 bases, with 13 bases sitting between them. This CDR3 spans 13 amino acids. The CDR3 spells CSVELVRGTEAFF. The CDR3 DNA reads TGCAGCGTTGAGTTGGTACGCGGTACTGAAGCTTTCTTT.

Many counts were recorded for this clonotype. The chain has TRBV20-1 and TRBJ2-3; 12 nucleotides match TRBD2. This CDR3 spans 16 amino acids. V shed 1 base and J 4 bases; nucleotides not matched to a gene: 6. Per the germline V gene, CDR1 is DFQATT and CDR2 is SNEGSKA (reference sequence). This CDR3 is CSARVGTSGSSDTQYF. The CDR3 DNA reads as TGCAGTGCTAGAGTGGGGACTAGCGGGTCCTCAGATACGCAGTATTTT.

V usage is TRBV10-3 and J usage is TRBJ2-5; D perhaps matches TRBD2 (6 bases). CDR3 length equals 13 residues. The V gene lost 3 bases and the J gene lost 4 bases, with 9 bases spanning the gap. Looked up from germline, CDR1 is ENHRY and CDR2 is SYGVKD. The CDR3 protein is CAISERGGETQYF. CDR3 DNA sequence: TGTGCCATCAGTGAACGGGGAGGAGAGACCCAGTACTTC.

The chain links TRBV6-1 to TRBJ2-7, with D possibly matching TRBD1 (5 bases). Deletions cut 2 bases from V and 3 bases from J, with 17 bases between. CDR1 and CDR2 (germline): MNHNS, SASEGT. The CDR3 sequence is 16 residues long. The CDR3 DNA is TGTGCCAGCAGTGAACTGATACAGGCGAAGGACTACGAGCAGTACTTC. Protein product: CASSELIQAKDYEQYF.

This chain joins TRBV25-1 and TRBJ2-6, with D perhaps TRBD1 or TRBD2 (6 bases each). CDR1 MGHDK and CDR2 SYGVNS come from the germline V gene. This CDR3 comprises 19 residues. V dropped 0 bases and J dropped 0 bases, with 15 bases sitting between them. The DNA for the CDR3 is TGTGCCAGCAGTGAATATAAGGGGGGCTTAAACTCTGGGGCCAACGTCCTGACTTTC. Its protein product is CASSEYKGGLNSGANVLTF. The whole variable domain, remainder taken from reference TRBV25-1 and TRBJ2-6, is EADIYQTPRYLVIGTGKKITLECSQTMGHDKMYWYQQDPGMELHLIHYSYGVNSTEKGDLSSESTVSRIRTEHFPLTLESARPSHTSQYLCASSEYKGGLNSGANVLTFGAGSRLTVL.

This clonotype came up a few times. This chain uses TRBV3-1 with TRBJ2-7, with 8 bases aligning to TRBD1. The CDR3 is 15 residues long. The germline gives CDR1 LGHDT, CDR2 YNNKEL (reference sequence). J gave up 2 bases and V 1 base, and 4 bases lay outside the gene matches. DNA of the CDR3: TGTGCCAGCAGCCAAGCTTGGACAGGGACCTACGAGCAGTACTTC. It specifies CASSQAWTGTYEQYF.

This clonotype was seen many times. This sequence joins TRBV7-8 and TRBJ2-7; tentatively, D is TRBD2 (5 bases). V lost 6 bases to trimming and J lost 4 bases, with 13 bases between them. The CDR3 is made up of 13 amino acids. Looked up from germline, CDR1 is SGHVS and CDR2 is FQNEAQ. DNA for the CDR3: TGTGCCAGCAGTTGGGAAACGGGATACGAGCAGTACTTC. The encoded protein is CASSWETGYEQYF.

J is TRBJ1-1 and V is TRBV12-3 or TRBV12-4, with 7 bases that match TRBD1. This CDR3 comprises 14 residues. The ends lost 5 bases at V and 1 base at J; junction bases unmatched: 4. The CDR3 spells CASSPGGTNTEAFF. DNA for the CDR3: TGTGCCAGCAGTCCAGGGGGAACGAACACTGAAGCTTTCTTT.

The chain combines TRBV6-1 with TRBJ1-4; possible D gene TRBD1, 6 bases. The V end lost 10 bases, the J end lost 5 bases, and 14 bases lay between the germline ends. The germline V gene has CDR1 MNHNS and CDR2 SASEGT. The CDR3 loop spans 13 amino acids. The CDR3 region has the DNA TGTGCCATAAGGGGGGTCGGAAATGAAAAACTGTTTTTT. As protein: CAIRGVGNEKLFF.

This clonotype was seen more than once but under ten times. This chain links TRBV4-1 with TRBJ2-7, with 7 bases identical to TRBD1. Germline assignment: CDR1 MGHRA and CDR2 YSYEKL. The CDR3 is made up of 15 amino acids. V gave up 0 bases and J gave up 7 bases; unmatched junction bases: 9. CDR3 loop: CASSQDPAGGREQYF. The CDR3, as DNA: TGCGCCAGCAGCCAAGATCCGGCAGGGGGACGGGAGCAGTACTTC.

The chain employs TRBV27 and TRBJ2-2; TRBD2 agrees at 12 bases. The CDR3 is made up of 17 amino acids. With 6 bases clipped from V and 4 bases from J, the junction kept 9 bases outside the gene matches. The germline gives CDR1 MNHEY, CDR2 SMNVEV (reference sequence). DNA of the CDR3: TGTGCCAGCAGGACAGATCTAGCGGGAGGGCCCACCGGGGAGCTGTTTTTT. Translation gives CASRTDLAGGPTGELFF.

The table lists this clonotype with many counts. The chain joins TRBV3-1 to TRBJ1-5; unclear D gene. Trimming pared 1 base from V and 2 bases from J, leaving 6 bases between. This CDR3 comprises 14 residues. Germline V lookup: CDR1 LGHDT, CDR2 YNNKEL (reference sequence). Written as DNA, the CDR3 is TGTGCCAGCAGCCAAGTCTCAGGCAATCAGCCCCAGCATTTT. It translates to CASSQVSGNQPQHF.

The chain recombines TRBV20-1 with TRBJ1-3; no definite D call. V lost 0 bases and J lost 3, with 3 bases in between. This CDR3 comprises 12 residues. Germline V CDR1 and CDR2: DFQATT, SNEGSKA (reference sequence). The CDR3 reads CSAREGGNTIYF. In DNA form, the CDR3 reads TGCAGTGCTAGAGAGGGTGGAAACACCATATATTTT.

In nucleotides, the CDR3 is TGTGCCAGCAGCCCCGTTGTGAGGACAGTCTCCTCGTCTCTGCAGTACTTC. It specifies CASSPVVRTVSSSLQYF. The chain is built from TRBV14 and TRBJ2-7, with D perhaps matching TRBD1 (6 bases). V was clipped by 4 bases and J by 9 bases, with 28 bases between them. The CDR3 is made up of 17 amino acids. CDR1 and CDR2 (germline): SGHDN, FVKESK. Supplemented by reference TRBV14 and TRBJ2-7, the full variable domain reads EAGVTQFPSHSVIEKGQTVTLRCDPISGHDNLYWYRRVMGKEIKFLLHFVKESKQDESGMPNNRFLAERTGGTYSTLKVQPAELEDSGVYFCASSPVVRTVSSSLQYFGPGTRLTVT.

This clonotype was recorded at least ten times. The CDR3 bases are TGTGCCAGCAGCCCCCGGCCAGGGGGATCCTACGAGCAGTACTTC. Its translation: CASSPRPGGSYEQYF. This chain links TRBV7-9 with TRBJ2-7; 7 bases map to TRBD1. Germline V CDR1 and CDR2: SEHNR, FQNEAQ (reference sequence). CDR3 size: 15 residues. The trim removed 5 bases at V and 1 base at J, leaving 8 bases unmatched.

The chain is built from TRBV6-1 and TRBJ1-2, with D maybe TRBD1 (5 bases). Trimming left V 5 bases short and J 5 bases short, with 24 bases between. The CDR3 contains 17 residues. The V gene's germline CDR1 is MNHNS and CDR2 SASEGT. CDR3 amino acids: CASSLFPGAERIYGYTF. CDR3 nucleotides: TGTGCCAGCAGTCTTTTCCCTGGGGCAGAGAGGATTTATGGCTACACCTTC.

This clonotype was recorded many times. The chain recombines TRBV12-3 or TRBV12-4 with TRBJ2-5, with D tentatively TRBD1 (5 bases). The CDR3 length is 16 residues. V was trimmed by 0 bases and J by 3 bases, leaving 14 bases between them. This chain's CDR3 is CASSLAGRDLKETQYF. CDR3 coding DNA: TGTGCCAGCAGTTTAGCTGGCAGGGATTTGAAAGAGACCCAGTACTTC.

This chain uses TRBV4-1 with TRBJ1-2, with D perhaps TRBD1 (6 bases). V was trimmed by 6 bases and J by 6 bases, leaving 17 bases between them. In germline, CDR1 is MGHRA, CDR2 YSYEKL. There are 14 residues in the CDR3. The CDR3 nucleotides are TGCGCCAGCAGGTCTCCAGGGGAGCGGAATGGCTACACCTTC. Translated, it gives CASRSPGERNGYTF.

The V call is TRBV20-1, the J call TRBJ2-1; 7 bases are shared with TRBD2. From germline, CDR1 is DFQATT and CDR2 SNEGSKA (reference sequence). CDR3 size: 16 residues. Trimming at V came to 0 bases and at J to 1 base, leaving 6 bases not matched to a gene. CDR3 protein: CSARDLASGSYNEQFF. The CDR3 DNA follows: TGCAGTGCTAGAGATCTAGCTAGCGGTTCCTACAATGAGCAGTTCTTC.

This clonotype was detected ten times or more. The chain has TRBV2 and TRBJ2-7; D is ambiguous. CDR1 and CDR2 from the germline V gene are SNHLY and FYNNEI. The CDR3 runs to 12 residues. V lost 8 bases and J 4 bases, leaving 12 bases between the germline ends. The CDR3 nucleotides read TGTGCCAGCGGGCCGAGCATTTACGAGCAGTACTTC. Its protein product is CASGPSIYEQYF.

This chain links TRBV24-1 with TRBJ2-1, with 14 bases identical to TRBD2. Germline trimming cut 3 bases from V and 6 bases from J; bases unmatched to any gene: 18. The CDR3 consists of 21 residues. CDR1 and CDR2 (germline): KGHDR, SFDVKD. CDR3 DNA sequence: TGTGCCACCAGTGATCCGGGACTAGCGGGAGTAGCCCGGATGGAAGCCAATGAGCAGTTCTTC. It translates to CATSDPGLAGVARMEANEQFF.

This clonotype was counted at least ten times. The rearrangement joins TRBV2 to TRBJ2-1; 13 nucleotides agree with TRBD2. CDR3 length equals 16 residues. The J segment lost 0 bases and the V segment lost 8 bases, leaving 4 bases of the junction unmatched. The V gene's germline CDR1 is SNHLY and CDR2 FYNNEI. The CDR3 DNA reads as TGTGCCAGCCGACTAGCGGGAGGTCACTCCTACAATGAGCAGTTCTTC. Its protein is CASRLAGGHSYNEQFF.

This clonotype has at least ten counts. CDR3 amino acids: CASSGDGTQETQYF. In nucleotides, the CDR3 is TGTGCCAGCAGCGGGGACGGAACACAAGAGACCCAGTACTTC. The chain has TRBV28 and TRBJ2-5; D is tentatively TRBD1 or TRBD2 (5 bases each). The CDR3 contains 14 residues. Germline V gene data show CDR1 as MDHEN and CDR2 as SYDVKM. Trimming left V 6 bases short and J 2 bases short, with 13 bases between.

This clonotype was seen many times. The chain recombines TRBV5-5 with TRBJ2-7, with 8 positions matching TRBD1. The ends lost 4 bases at V and 3 bases at J; junction bases unmatched: 9. Germline values: CDR1 SGHKS, CDR2 YYEKEE (reference sequence). The CDR3 totals 15 residues. The CDR3 is CASSLGQGSFYEQYF. CDR3 nucleotide sequence: TGTGCCAGCAGCCTAGGACAGGGCTCTTTCTACGAGCAGTACTTC.

This clonotype has a count of ten or more. The chain employs TRBV2 and TRBJ2-2, with a tentative D call TRBD1 (7 bases). Germline lookup yields CDR1 SNHLY and CDR2 FYNNEI. The CDR3 runs to 15 residues. V lost 4 bases to trimming and J lost 6 bases, with 15 bases between them. CDR3: CASSVGGGAPGELFF. DNA of the CDR3: TGTGCCAGCAGTGTCGGAGGGGGCGCTCCCGGGGAGCTGTTTTTT.